This TCR beta chain was captured in a study of blood T cells in healthy people across ages. Study-wide results and caveats: Per million T cells, the diversity of TCR beta decreased roughly linearly as age advanced. More naive CD4+ cells and higher diversity marked long-lived donors relative to aged donors. A conclusive naive versus antigen-experienced comparison was prevented by the unsorted PBMCs.

Sample-barcoded 5' priming and a J-beta primer mix drove a second PCR of 7 to 11 cycles. TCRdb itself ran the 5' RACE reads through MiXCR, one entry per CDR3 protein. The data contain 1.6 million or so distinct CDR3 sequences, almost 35% of them singletons. CDR1 SQVTM and CDR2 ANQGSEA come from the germline V gene. This CDR3 comprises 14 residues. V shed 6 bases and J shed 1 base, with 10 bases lying between them. This clonotype was detected many times. Its specificity is unknown. The TCR comes from a woman aged 25 to 39 in good health. V is TRBV29-1 and J is TRBJ2-6; D is uncertain. Specimen: blood. CDR3: CSVGTESGANVLTF. The CDR3 DNA sequence: TGCAGCGTCGGAACCGAATCTGGGGCCAACGTCCTGACTTTC.